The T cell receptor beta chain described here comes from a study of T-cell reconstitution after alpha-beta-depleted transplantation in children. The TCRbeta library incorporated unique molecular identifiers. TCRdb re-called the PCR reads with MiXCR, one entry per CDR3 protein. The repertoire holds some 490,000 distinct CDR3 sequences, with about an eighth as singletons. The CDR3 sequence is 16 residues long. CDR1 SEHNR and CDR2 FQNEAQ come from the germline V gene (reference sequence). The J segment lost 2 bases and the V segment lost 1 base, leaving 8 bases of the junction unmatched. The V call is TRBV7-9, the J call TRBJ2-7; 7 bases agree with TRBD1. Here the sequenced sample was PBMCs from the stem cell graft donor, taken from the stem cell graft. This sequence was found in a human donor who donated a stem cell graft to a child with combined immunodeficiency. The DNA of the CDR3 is TGTGCCAGCAGCTTAGGACAACAGGGGTTTCCCTACGAGCAGTACTTC. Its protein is CASSLGQQGFPYEQYF. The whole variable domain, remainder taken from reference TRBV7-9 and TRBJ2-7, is DTGVSQNPRHKITKRGQNVTFRCDPISEHNRLYWYRQTLGQGPEFLTYFQNEAQLEKSRLLSDRFSAERPKGSFSTLEIQRTEQGDSAMYLCASSLGQQGFPYEQYFGPGTRLTVT.